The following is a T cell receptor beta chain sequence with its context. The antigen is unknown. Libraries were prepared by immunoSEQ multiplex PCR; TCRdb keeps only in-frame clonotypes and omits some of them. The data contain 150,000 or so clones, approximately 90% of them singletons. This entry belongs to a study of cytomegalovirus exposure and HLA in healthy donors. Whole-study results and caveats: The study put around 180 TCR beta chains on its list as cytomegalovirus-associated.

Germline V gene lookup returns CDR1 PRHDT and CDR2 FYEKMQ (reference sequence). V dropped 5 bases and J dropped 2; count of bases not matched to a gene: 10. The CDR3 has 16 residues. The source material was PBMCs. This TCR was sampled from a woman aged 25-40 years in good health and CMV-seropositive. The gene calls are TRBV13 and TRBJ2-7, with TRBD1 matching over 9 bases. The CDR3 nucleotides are TGTGCCAGCAGCCCTCCGTTGGGACAGGGAACCTACGAGCAGTACTTC. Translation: CASSPPLGQGTYEQYF. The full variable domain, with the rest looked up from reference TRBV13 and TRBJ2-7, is AAGVIQSPRHLIKEKRETATLKCYPIPRHDTVYWYQQGPGQDPQFLISFYEKMQSDKGSIPDRFSAQQFSDYHSELNMSSLELGDSALYFCASSPPLGQGTYEQYFGPGTRLTVT.